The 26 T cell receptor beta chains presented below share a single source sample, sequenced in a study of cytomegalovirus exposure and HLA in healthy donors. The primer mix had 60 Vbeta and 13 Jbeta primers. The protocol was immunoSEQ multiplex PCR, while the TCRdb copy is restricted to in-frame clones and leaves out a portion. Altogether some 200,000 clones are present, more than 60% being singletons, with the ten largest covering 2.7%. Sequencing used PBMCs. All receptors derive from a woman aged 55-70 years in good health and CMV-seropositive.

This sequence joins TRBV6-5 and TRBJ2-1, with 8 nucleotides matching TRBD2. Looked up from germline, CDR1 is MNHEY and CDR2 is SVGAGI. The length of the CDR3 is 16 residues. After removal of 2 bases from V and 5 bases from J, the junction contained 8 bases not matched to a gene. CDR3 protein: CASSYQLAATNNEQFF. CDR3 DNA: TGTGCCAGCAGTTACCAACTAGCGGCTACCAACAATGAGCAGTTCTTC.

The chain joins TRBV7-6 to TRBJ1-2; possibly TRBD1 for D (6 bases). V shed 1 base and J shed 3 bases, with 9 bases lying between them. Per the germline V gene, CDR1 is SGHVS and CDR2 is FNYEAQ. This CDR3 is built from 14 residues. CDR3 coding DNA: TGTGCCAGCAGCTTAGGGTCAGGGGACTATGGCTACACCTTC. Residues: CASSLGSGDYGYTF.

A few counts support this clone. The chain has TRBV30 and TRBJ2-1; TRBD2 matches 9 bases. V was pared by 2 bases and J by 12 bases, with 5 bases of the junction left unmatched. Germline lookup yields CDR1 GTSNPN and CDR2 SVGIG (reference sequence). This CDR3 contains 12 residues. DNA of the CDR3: TGTGCCTGGAGTTATAGCGGGAGAGGGCAGTTCTTC. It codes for CAWSYSGRGQFF.

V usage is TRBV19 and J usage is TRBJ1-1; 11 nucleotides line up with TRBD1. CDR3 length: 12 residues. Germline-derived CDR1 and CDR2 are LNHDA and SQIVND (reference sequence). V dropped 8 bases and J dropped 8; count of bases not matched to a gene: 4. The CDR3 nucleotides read TGTGCCAGTGGTGGGACAGGGGGAGAAGCTTTCTTT. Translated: CASGGTGGEAFF.

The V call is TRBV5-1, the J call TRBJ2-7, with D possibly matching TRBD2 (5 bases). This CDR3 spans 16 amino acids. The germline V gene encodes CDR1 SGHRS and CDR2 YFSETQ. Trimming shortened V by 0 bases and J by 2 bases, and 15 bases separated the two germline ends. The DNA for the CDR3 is TGCGCCAGCAGCTTGGGCGAGAGGGCCGGTACCTACGAGCAGTACTTC. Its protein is CASSLGERAGTYEQYF.

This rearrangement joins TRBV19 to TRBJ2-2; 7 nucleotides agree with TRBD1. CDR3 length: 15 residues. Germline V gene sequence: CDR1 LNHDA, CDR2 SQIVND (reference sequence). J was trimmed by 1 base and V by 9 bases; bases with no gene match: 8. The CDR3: CASRPGQRNTGELFF. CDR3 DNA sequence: TGTGCCAGCCGACCGGGACAGCGGAACACCGGGGAGCTGTTTTTT. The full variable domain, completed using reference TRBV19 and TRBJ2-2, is DGGITQSPKYLFRKEGQNVTLSCEQNLNHDAMYWYRQDPGQGLRLIYYSQIVNDFQKGDIAEGYSVSREKKESFPLTVTSAQKNPTAFYLCASRPGQRNTGELFFGEGSRLTVL.

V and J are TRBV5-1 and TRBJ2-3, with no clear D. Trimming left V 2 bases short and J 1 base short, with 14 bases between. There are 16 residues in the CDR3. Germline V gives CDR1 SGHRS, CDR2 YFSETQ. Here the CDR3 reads CASSFLFGDGTDTQYF. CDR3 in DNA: TGCGCCAGCAGCTTTCTTTTTGGAGACGGCACAGATACGCAGTATTTT.

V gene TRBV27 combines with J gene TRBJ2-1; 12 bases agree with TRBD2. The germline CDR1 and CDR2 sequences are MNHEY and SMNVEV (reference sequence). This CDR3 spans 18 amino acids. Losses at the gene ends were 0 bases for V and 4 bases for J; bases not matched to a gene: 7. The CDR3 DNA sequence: TGTGCCAGCAGTTTATCCCCCTCTAGCGGGGGGGATTACAATGAGCAGTTCTTC. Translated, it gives CASSLSPSSGGDYNEQFF.

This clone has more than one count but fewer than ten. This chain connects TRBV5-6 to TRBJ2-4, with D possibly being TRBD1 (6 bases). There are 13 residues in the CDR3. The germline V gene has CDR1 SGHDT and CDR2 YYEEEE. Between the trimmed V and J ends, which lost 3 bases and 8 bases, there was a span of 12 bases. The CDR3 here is CASSSRRGDIQYF. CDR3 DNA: TGTGCCAGCAGCTCCCGCAGGGGTGACATTCAGTACTTC.

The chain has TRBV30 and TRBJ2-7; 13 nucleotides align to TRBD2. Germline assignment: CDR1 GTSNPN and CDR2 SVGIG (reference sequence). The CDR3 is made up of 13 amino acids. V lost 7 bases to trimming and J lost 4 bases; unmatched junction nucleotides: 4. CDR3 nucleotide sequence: TGTGCCTACACGACTAGCGGGGGGTACGAGCAGTACTTC. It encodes CAYTTSGGYEQYF.

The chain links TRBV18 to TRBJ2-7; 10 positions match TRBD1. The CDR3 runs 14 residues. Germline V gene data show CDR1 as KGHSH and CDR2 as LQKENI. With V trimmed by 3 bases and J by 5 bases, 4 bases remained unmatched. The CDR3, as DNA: TGTGCCAGCTCACCCCGGGACAGGGGAAACGAGCAGTACTTC. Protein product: CASSPRDRGNEQYF.

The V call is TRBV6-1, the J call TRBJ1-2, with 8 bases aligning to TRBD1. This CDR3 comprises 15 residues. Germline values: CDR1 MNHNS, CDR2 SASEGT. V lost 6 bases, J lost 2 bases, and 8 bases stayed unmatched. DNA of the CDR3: TGTGCCAGCAGGAGGACAGGGTTTGACAACTATGGCTACACCTTC. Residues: CASRRTGFDNYGYTF.

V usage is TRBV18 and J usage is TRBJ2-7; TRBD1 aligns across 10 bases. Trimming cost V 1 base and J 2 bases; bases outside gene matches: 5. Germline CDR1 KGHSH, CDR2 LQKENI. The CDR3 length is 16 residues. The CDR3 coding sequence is TGTGCCAGCTCACCACGCCGGGACAGGGGCACCTACGAGCAGTACTTC. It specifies CASSPRRDRGTYEQYF.

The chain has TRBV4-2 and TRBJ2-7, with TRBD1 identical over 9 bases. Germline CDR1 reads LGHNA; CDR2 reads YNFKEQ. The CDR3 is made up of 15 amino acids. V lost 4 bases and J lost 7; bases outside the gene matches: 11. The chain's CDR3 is CASSRTNRGRNEQYF. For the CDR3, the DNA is TGTGCCAGCAGCCGAACAAACAGGGGGCGAAATGAGCAGTACTTC.

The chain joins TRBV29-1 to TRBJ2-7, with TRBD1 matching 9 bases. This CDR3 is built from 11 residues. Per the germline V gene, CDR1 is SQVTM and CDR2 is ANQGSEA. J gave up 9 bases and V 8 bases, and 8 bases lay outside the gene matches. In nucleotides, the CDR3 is TGCAGCCTCCGGGACAGGGAAGTGCAGTACTTC. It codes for CSLRDREVQYF.

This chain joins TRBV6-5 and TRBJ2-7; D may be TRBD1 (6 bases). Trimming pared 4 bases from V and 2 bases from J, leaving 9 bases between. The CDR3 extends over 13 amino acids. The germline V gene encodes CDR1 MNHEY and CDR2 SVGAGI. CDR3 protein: CASSLTGTYEQYF. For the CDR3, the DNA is TGTGCCAGCAGTTTGACAGGCACCTACGAGCAGTACTTC.

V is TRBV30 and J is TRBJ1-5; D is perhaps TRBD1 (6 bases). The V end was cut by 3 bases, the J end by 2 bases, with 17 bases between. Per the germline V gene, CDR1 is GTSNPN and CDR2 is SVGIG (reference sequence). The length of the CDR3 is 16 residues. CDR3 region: CAWSPRGTFGNQPQHF. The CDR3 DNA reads TGTGCCTGGAGCCCACGAGGGACATTCGGCAATCAGCCCCAGCATTTT.

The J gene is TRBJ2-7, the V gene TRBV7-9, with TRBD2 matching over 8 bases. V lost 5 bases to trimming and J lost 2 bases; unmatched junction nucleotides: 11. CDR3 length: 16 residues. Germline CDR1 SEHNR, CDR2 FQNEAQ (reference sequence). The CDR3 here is CASSRSTSGYPYEQYF. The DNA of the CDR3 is TGTGCCAGCAGCCGATCTACTAGCGGTTATCCCTACGAGCAGTACTTC.

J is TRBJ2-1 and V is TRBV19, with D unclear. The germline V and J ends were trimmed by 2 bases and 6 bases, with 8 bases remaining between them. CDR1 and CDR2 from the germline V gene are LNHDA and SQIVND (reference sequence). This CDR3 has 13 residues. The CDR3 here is CASSITRGNEQFF. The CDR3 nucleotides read TGTGCCAGTAGTATAACGAGAGGCAATGAGCAGTTCTTC.

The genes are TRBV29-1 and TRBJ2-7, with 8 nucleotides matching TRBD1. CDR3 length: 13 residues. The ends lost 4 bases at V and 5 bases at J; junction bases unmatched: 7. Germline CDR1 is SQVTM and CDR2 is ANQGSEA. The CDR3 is CSVARTGLDEQYF. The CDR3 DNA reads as TGCAGCGTTGCACGGACAGGGCTCGACGAGCAGTACTTC.

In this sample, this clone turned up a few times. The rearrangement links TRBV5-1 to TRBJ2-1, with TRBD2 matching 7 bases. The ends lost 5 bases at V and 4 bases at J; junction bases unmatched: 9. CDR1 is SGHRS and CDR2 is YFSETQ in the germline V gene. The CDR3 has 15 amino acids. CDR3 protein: CASSQGLGLYNEQFF. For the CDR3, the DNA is TGCGCCAGCAGTCAAGGACTAGGCCTTTACAATGAGCAGTTCTTC.

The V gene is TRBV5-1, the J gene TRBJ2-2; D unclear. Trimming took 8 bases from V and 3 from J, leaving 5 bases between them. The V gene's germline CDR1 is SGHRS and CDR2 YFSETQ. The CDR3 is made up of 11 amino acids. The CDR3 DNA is TGCGCCAGTAGTGACACCGGGGAGCTGTTTTTT. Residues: CASSDTGELFF.

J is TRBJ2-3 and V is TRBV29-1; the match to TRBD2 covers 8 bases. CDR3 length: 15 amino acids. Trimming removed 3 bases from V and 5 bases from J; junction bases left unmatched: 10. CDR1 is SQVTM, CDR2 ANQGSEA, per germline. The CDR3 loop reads CSVDSAGGSVDTQYF. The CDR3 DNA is TGCAGCGTTGATTCTGCGGGGGGTTCAGTAGATACGCAGTATTTT.

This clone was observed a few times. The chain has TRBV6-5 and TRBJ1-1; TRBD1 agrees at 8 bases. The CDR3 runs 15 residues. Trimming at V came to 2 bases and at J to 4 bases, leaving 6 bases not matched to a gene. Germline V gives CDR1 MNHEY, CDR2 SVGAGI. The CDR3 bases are TGTGCCAGCAGTTACCGGACAGGGTTGGCCACTGAAGCTTTCTTT. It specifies CASSYRTGLATEAFF.

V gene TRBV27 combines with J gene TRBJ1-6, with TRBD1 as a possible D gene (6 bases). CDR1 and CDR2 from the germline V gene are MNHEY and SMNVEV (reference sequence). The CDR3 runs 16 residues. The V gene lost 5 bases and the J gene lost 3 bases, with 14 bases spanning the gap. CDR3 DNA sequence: TGTGCCAGCAGTCAAAGACAGGACCTCTATAATTCACCCCTCCACTTT. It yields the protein CASSQRQDLYNSPLHF.

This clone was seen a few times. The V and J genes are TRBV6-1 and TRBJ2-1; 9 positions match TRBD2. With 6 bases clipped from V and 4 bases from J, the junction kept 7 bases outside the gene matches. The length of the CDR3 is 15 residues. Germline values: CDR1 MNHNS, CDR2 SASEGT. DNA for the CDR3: TGTGCCAGCAGGCCCTTAGCGGGAGTATACAATGAGCAGTTCTTC. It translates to CASRPLAGVYNEQFF.